This T cell receptor (beta chain) was obtained from a study of blood T cell repertoires in COVID-19. TCRdb keeps only in-frame clones here, not all; method: immunoSEQ multiplex PCR. The data hold about 170,000 clones, with around nine tenths observed a single time. The CDR3 spans 16 residues. V lost 4 bases, J lost 1 base, and 17 bases lay in between. CDR1 and CDR2 from the germline V gene are GTSNPN and SVGIG (reference sequence). Participants came from roughly 24 US areas, aged roughly 18 to 90 years. The sequence was collected from a woman aged 18-29 years who had recovered from COVID-19. The V gene is TRBV30, the J gene TRBJ2-4, with a tentative D call TRBD1 (6 bases). Sequences were obtained from PBMCs or T cells enriched from blood (not recorded which). The CDR3, as DNA: TGTGCCTGGACAGAGCCCCGAACAGGGGCCAAAAACATTCAGTACTTC. Its translation: CAWTEPRTGAKNIQYF.